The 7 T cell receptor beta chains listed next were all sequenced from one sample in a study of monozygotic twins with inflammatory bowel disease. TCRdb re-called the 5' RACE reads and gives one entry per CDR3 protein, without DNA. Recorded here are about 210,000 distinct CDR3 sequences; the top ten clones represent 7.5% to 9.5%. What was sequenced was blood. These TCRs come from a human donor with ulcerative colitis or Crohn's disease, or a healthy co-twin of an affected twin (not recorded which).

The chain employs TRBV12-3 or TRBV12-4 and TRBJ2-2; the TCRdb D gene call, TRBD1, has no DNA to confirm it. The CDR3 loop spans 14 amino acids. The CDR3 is CASRSQGRGGELFF.

CDR3 loop: CASSQGEYEQYF. The genes are TRBV4-1 and TRBJ2-7; TCRdb picks TRBD2, but there is no DNA to check that call. The CDR3 totals 12 residues. CDR1 MGHRA and CDR2 YSYEKL come from the germline V gene.

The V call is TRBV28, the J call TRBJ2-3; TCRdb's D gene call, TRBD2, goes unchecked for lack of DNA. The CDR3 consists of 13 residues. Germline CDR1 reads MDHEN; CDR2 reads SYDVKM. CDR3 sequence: CALSRTSAPTQYF.

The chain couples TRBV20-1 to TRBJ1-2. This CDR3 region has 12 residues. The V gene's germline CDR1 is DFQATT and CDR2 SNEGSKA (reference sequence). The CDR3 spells CSAKGFGEGYTF.

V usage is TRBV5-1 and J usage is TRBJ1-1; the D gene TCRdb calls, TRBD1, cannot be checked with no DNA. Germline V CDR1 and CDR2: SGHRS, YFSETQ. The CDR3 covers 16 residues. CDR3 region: CASSLEWTASNTEAFF.

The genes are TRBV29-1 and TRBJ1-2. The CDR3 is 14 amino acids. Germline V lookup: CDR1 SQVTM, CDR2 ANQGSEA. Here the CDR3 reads CSVEDRGGNYGYTF.

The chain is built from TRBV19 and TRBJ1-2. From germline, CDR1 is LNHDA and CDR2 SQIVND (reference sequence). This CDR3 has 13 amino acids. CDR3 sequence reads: CASSSSRNYGYTF.